This T cell receptor (beta chain) was obtained from a study of human T cells and chemical hapten exposure. Turning to the study itself: The study enrolled mostly female patients with alopecia areata, totalis or universalis.

The CDR3 runs to 14 residues. Per germline, CDR1 SEHNR and CDR2 FQNEAQ (reference sequence). V was shortened by 4 bases and J by 2 bases, with 12 bases between the two germline ends. This clonotype showed up just a few times. Library construction involved attaching unique molecular identifiers to individual cDNA molecules, which allowed quantitative, reproducible TCR counting. A single record per CDR3 protein comes from TCRdb applying MiXCR to the RACE reads. The sample includes about 380,000 distinct CDR3 sequences, around 5% seen only once; the top ten take around 2.3%. Time point of the sample: patch test 1, 2 weeks after DPC sensitization. This sample's treatment: therapeutic diphenylcyclopropenone sensitization with weekly scalp DPC.

The input for sequencing was whole blood, taken in connection with sensitization to the hapten diphenylcyclopropenone (DPC). The receptor's source is a woman in her 50s with alopecia areata. Some clones in this sample may be carry-over from other donors' samples. The rearrangement uses TRBV7-9 and TRBJ2-7; D perhaps matches TRBD1 (6 bases). The CDR3 bases are TGTGCCAGCAGCTCCGGGACATCGACCTACGAGCAGTACTTC. Translated, it gives CASSSGTSTYEQYF.